The 29 T cell receptor beta chains below come from one sample, sequenced in a study of shared clonotypes between healthy human individuals. TCRdb's table, derived via immunoSEQ multiplex PCR, lists solely in-frame clones and lacks some. The sample yields 550,000 to 800,000 clones, 74% seen once. The sample comprised memory CD4+ T cells sorted from blood. Subset: CD45RA-negative fraction. These receptors were taken from a woman younger than 45 in good health.

The chain uses TRBV28 and TRBJ1-1; D may be TRBD1 (5 bases). The germline V and J ends were trimmed by 7 bases and 0 bases, with 9 bases remaining between them. Germline CDR1 is MDHEN and CDR2 is SYDVKM. The CDR3 totals 13 residues. CDR3: CASTGFLNTEAFF. CDR3 sequence (DNA): TGTGCCAGCACAGGGTTCCTGAACACTGAAGCTTTCTTT.

In this sample, this clone turned up a few times. This sample includes further DNA sequences coding for the same CDR3. DNA for the CDR3: TGTGCCAGCTCACTCGGACGGAAAAACACTGAAGCTTTCTTT. This sequence encodes CASSLGRKNTEAFF. The V gene is TRBV18, the J gene TRBJ1-1; D call uncertain. The CDR3 is 14 amino acids. The germline gives CDR1 KGHSH, CDR2 LQKENI. Deletions cut 4 bases from V and 2 bases from J, with 11 bases between.

This clone was observed a few times. The chain recombines TRBV19 with TRBJ2-3; D may be TRBD1 (5 bases). Germline lookup yields CDR1 LNHDA and CDR2 SQIVND (reference sequence). V lost 4 bases to trimming and J lost 4 bases, with 9 bases between them. The length of the CDR3 is 13 residues. The DNA for the CDR3 is TGTGCCAGTAGTAGCCAGGGCTCAGATACGCAGTATTTT. Translated, it gives CASSSQGSDTQYF.

V usage is TRBV27 and J usage is TRBJ1-1; maybe TRBD1 (5 bases). The V end was cut by 8 bases, the J end by 5 bases, with 27 bases between. Per the germline V gene, CDR1 is MNHEY and CDR2 is SMNVEV (reference sequence). The CDR3 runs 17 residues. The CDR3 DNA follows: TGTGCCAGCCGTGCCCTCCAGGGCCTACTCATGGGGACTGAAGCTTTCTTT. It translates to CASRALQGLLMGTEAFF.

The chain carries TRBV13 and TRBJ2-1; TRBD1 agrees at 8 bases. Looked up from germline, CDR1 is PRHDT and CDR2 is FYEKMQ (reference sequence). This CDR3 spans 15 amino acids. J lost 3 bases, V lost 4 bases, and 5 bases had no gene match. CDR3 in amino acids: CASSSGTGLYNEQFF. CDR3 bases: TGTGCCAGCAGCTCCGGGACAGGACTCTACAATGAGCAGTTCTTC.

This clone was observed a few times. The chain links TRBV30 to TRBJ1-2, with TRBD1 identical over 7 bases. The V gene's germline CDR1 is GTSNPN and CDR2 SVGIG (reference sequence). The CDR3 is 15 amino acids. Trimming at V came to 5 bases and at J to 2 bases, leaving 11 bases not matched to a gene. The CDR3 is CAWDRSGTANYGYTF. CDR3 in DNA: TGTGCCTGGGATAGGTCCGGGACAGCGAACTATGGCTACACCTTC. Supplemented by reference TRBV30 and TRBJ1-2, the full variable domain reads SQTIHQWPATLVQPVGSPLSLECTVEGTSNPNLYWYRQAAGRGLQLLFYSVGIGQISSEVPQNLSASRPQDRQFILSSKKLLLSDSGFYLCAWDRSGTANYGYTFGSGTRLTVV.

The V gene is TRBV10-3, the J gene TRBJ2-1, with TRBD2 matching over 14 bases. The junction had 5 bases not matched to a gene; V was cut back by 10 bases and J by 9 bases. The CDR3 totals 13 residues. Germline V lookup: CDR1 ENHRY, CDR2 SYGVKD. For the CDR3, the DNA is TGTGCCACCGGGACTAGCGGGAGAAGTGAGCAGTTCTTC. Its translation is CATGTSGRSEQFF.

There are many counts of this clone. Distinct nucleotide sequences in the sample also encode this CDR3. The chain couples TRBV5-1 to TRBJ2-3; D unresolved. V lost 0 bases, J lost 1 base, and 3 bases lay in between. The germline CDR1 and CDR2 sequences are SGHRS and YFSETQ. CDR3 length: 13 residues. The CDR3 is CASSLEGTDTQYF. The CDR3 DNA reads as TGCGCCAGCAGCTTGGAGGGCACAGATACGCAGTATTTT.

The chain joins TRBV19 to TRBJ2-7; the match to TRBD1 covers 7 bases. The V gene end was trimmed by 4 bases and the J gene end by 10 bases; junction bases not matched to a gene: 16. The CDR3 spans 15 residues. Per germline, CDR1 LNHDA and CDR2 SQIVND (reference sequence). CDR3: CASSTRGRGRMEQYF. In DNA, the CDR3 is TGTGCCAGTAGTACCAGGGGGAGAGGACGCATGGAACAGTACTTC.

This clone appeared a single time. CDR3 region: CAWSYRGGYGYTF. CDR3 DNA sequence: TGTGCCTGGAGTTACAGGGGTGGCTATGGCTACACCTTC. The chain couples TRBV30 to TRBJ1-2; 7 bases fit TRBD1. The CDR3 totals 13 residues. In germline, CDR1 is GTSNPN, CDR2 SVGIG (reference sequence). V gave up 2 bases and J gave up 4 bases; unmatched junction bases: 4.

The sample holds many counts of this clone. The rearrangement links TRBV28 to TRBJ2-7; D possibly matches TRBD1 or TRBD2 (5 bases each). The CDR3 length is 15 residues. V lost 5 bases and J 1 base, leaving 15 bases between the germline ends. Looked up from germline, CDR1 is MDHEN and CDR2 is SYDVKM. The CDR3 sequence is CASSPPGTLSYEQYF. The DNA of the CDR3 is TGTGCCAGCAGTCCCCCCGGGACCCTTTCCTACGAGCAGTACTTC.

This clone has more than one count but fewer than ten. The chain employs TRBV5-1 and TRBJ2-5; TRBD2 matches at 9 bases. Trimming cost V 0 bases and J 4 bases; bases outside gene matches: 10. The CDR3 has 17 residues. Germline assignment: CDR1 SGHRS and CDR2 YFSETQ. The CDR3 bases are TGCGCCAGCAGCTTGGAAGCGGGAGGAATCGGGGGAGAGACCCAGTACTTC. Translation: CASSLEAGGIGGETQYF.

The chain employs TRBV4-2 and TRBJ1-4; no definite D call. Trimming shortened V by 0 bases and J by 1 base, and 3 bases separated the two germline ends. This CDR3 region has 14 residues. Germline V gene data show CDR1 as LGHNA and CDR2 as YNFKEQ. The CDR3 nucleotides read TGTGCCAGCAGCCAAGAAGGAACTAATGAAAAACTGTTTTTT. Its protein product is CASSQEGTNEKLFF.

The CDR3 loop reads CASKPGQGISPLHF. The CDR3 DNA is TGTGCCAGTAAACCGGGACAGGGAATTTCACCCCTCCACTTT. The chain uses TRBV19 and TRBJ1-6, with 9 positions matching TRBD1. The CDR3 spans 14 residues. V was clipped by 7 bases and J by 9 bases; unmatched bases: 7. Per germline, CDR1 LNHDA and CDR2 SQIVND (reference sequence).

V and J are TRBV19 and TRBJ2-7, with 7 nucleotides matching TRBD1. This CDR3 is 14 amino acids long. V was pared by 5 bases and J by 5 bases, with 9 bases of the junction left unmatched. The germline V gene encodes CDR1 LNHDA and CDR2 SQIVND (reference sequence). CDR3 coding DNA: TGTGCCAGTAGTCAAATAACAGGGGACCACGAGCAGTACTTC. This sequence encodes CASSQITGDHEQYF. Together with reference TRBV19 and TRBJ2-7, the CDR3 gives the full variable domain: DGGITQSPKYLFRKEGQNVTLSCEQNLNHDAMYWYRQDPGQGLRLIYYSQIVNDFQKGDIAEGYSVSREKKESFPLTVTSAQKNPTAFYLCASSQITGDHEQYFGPGTRLTVT.

This clone was observed a single time. V gene TRBV18 combines with J gene TRBJ2-3; 8 nucleotides match TRBD1. Germline CDR1 is KGHSH and CDR2 is LQKENI. With V trimmed by 4 bases and J by 4 bases, 4 bases remained unmatched. This CDR3 comprises 14 residues. The CDR3 bases are TGTGCCAGCTCACTCGGACAGGGATCAGATACGCAGTATTTT. Encoded protein: CASSLGQGSDTQYF.

The chain couples TRBV5-4 to TRBJ2-3; a weak D match, TRBD2 (6 bases). Trimming stripped 4 bases from V and 0 bases from J, with 12 bases between. Germline CDR1 and CDR2: SGHNT and YYREEE (reference sequence). CDR3 length equals 15 residues. The CDR3 bases are TGTGCCAGCAGCCGGGGAAGCGGGAGCACAGATACGCAGTATTTT. Protein sequence: CASSRGSGSTDTQYF.

The chain recombines TRBV29-1 with TRBJ1-1, with TRBD1 matching over 7 bases. CDR1 is SQVTM and CDR2 is ANQGSEA in the germline V gene. The CDR3 is 12 residues long. The V and J ends lost 6 bases and 8 bases, in that order; junction bases with no gene match: 9. CDR3 sequence reads: CSVGTEVKEAFF. The CDR3 nucleotides are TGCAGCGTGGGGACAGAGGTGAAAGAAGCTTTCTTT.

This clone was seen repeatedly, ten times or more. This chain uses TRBV5-5 with TRBJ1-1, with D perhaps matching TRBD1 (6 bases). Between the trimmed V and J ends, which lost 2 bases and 5 bases, there was a span of 10 bases. Germline values: CDR1 SGHKS, CDR2 YYEKEE (reference sequence). The CDR3 totals 13 residues. For the CDR3, the DNA is TGTGCCAGCAGCTTTACAGGGAAAACTGAAGCTTTCTTT. This sequence encodes CASSFTGKTEAFF.

The gene calls are TRBV27 and TRBJ2-6; the D is unclear. The germline V gene has CDR1 MNHEY and CDR2 SMNVEV (reference sequence). Trimming removed 8 bases at V and 4 bases at J, with 15 bases between. This CDR3 is built from 15 residues. CDR3 DNA: TGTGCCAGCTCCTTTCTCCGGGCGGGGGCCAACGTCCTGACTTTC. Translating gives CASSFLRAGANVLTF.

CDR3: CASSIDGARGPGANVLTF. The CDR3 nucleotides read TGTGCCAGTAGTATAGACGGGGCCAGGGGGCCTGGGGCCAACGTCCTGACTTTC. The chain joins TRBV19 to TRBJ2-6, with TRBD1 matching 8 bases. The CDR3 is 18 residues long. V was clipped by 0 bases and J by 2 bases; unmatched bases: 6. CDR1 LNHDA and CDR2 SQIVND come from the germline V gene (reference sequence).

The CDR3 nucleotides are TGTGCCAGCAGCCCCGCTAGTGCTTCTAGCACAGATACGCAGTATTTT. As protein: CASSPASASSTDTQYF. V gene TRBV2 combines with J gene TRBJ2-3; D not certain. Germline V gives CDR1 SNHLY, CDR2 FYNNEI. Trimming took 6 bases from V and 0 from J, leaving 16 bases between them. This CDR3 has 16 amino acids.

The chain employs TRBV6-1 and TRBJ2-1; 9 bases are a match to TRBD2. Per the germline V gene, CDR1 is MNHNS and CDR2 is SASEGT. Losses at the gene ends were 4 bases for V and 4 bases for J; bases not matched to a gene: 8. The CDR3 has 16 amino acids. CDR3 loop: CASSGASGKEYNEQFF. DNA of the CDR3: TGTGCCAGCAGTGGCGCTAGCGGGAAAGAGTACAATGAGCAGTTCTTC.

The J gene is TRBJ2-1, the V gene TRBV11-2; 13 bases are shared with TRBD2. The CDR3 extends over 15 amino acids. The V segment lost 4 bases and the J segment 8 bases; nucleotides outside the gene matches: 5. Germline CDR1 SGHAT, CDR2 FQNNGV. The CDR3 bases are TGTGCCAGCAGCTCTCGACTAGCGGGAGGCGATGAGCAGTTCTTC. Amino acids: CASSSRLAGGDEQFF. Based on the CDR3 plus reference TRBV11-2 and TRBJ2-1, the full variable domain is EAGVAQSPRYKIIEKRQSVAFWCNPISGHATLYWYQQILGQGPKLLIQFQNNGVVDDSQLPKDRFSAERLKGVDSTLKIQPAKLEDSAVYLCASSSRLAGGDEQFFGPGTRLTVL.

This clone was counted a single time. The V gene is TRBV7-2, the J gene TRBJ2-3; no clear D. Trimming took 5 bases from V and 1 from J, leaving 10 bases between them. This CDR3 has 14 amino acids. Germline CDR1 reads SGHTA; CDR2 reads FQGNSA. The chain's CDR3 is CASSPRRGTDTQYF. The CDR3 DNA sequence: TGTGCCAGCAGCCCGCGTAGGGGCACAGATACGCAGTATTTT.

The chain combines TRBV25-1 with TRBJ1-3; D is ambiguous. CDR1 and CDR2 from the germline V gene are MGHDK and SYGVNS. This CDR3 region has 15 residues. Trimming took off 2 bases at V and 0 bases at J, with 8 bases between the two ends. The DNA for the CDR3 is TGTGCCAGCAGTGAAAGTCAGAGCTCTGGAAACACCATATATTTT. Amino acids: CASSESQSSGNTIYF.

Regarding this clone: Other DNA sequences from this sample encode an identical CDR3 as well. The chain couples TRBV6-6 to TRBJ1-4; D gene unclear. Per the germline V gene, CDR1 is MNHNY and CDR2 is SVGAGI (reference sequence). The CDR3 runs to 14 residues. V was shortened by 0 bases and J by 8 bases, with 10 bases between the two germline ends. In nucleotides, the CDR3 is TGTGCCAGCAGTTACTCCGGGGTGGGAGAAAAACTGTTTTTT. Amino acid sequence: CASSYSGVGEKLFF.

The chain is built from TRBV27 and TRBJ2-7; 11 nucleotides line up with TRBD2. CDR1 and CDR2 from the germline V gene are MNHEY and SMNVEV (reference sequence). V trimming: 3 bases; J trimming: 3 bases; junction bases outside the gene matches: 10. The CDR3 runs 17 residues. The CDR3 DNA follows: TGTGCCAGCAGTTTCAGCGGGACTAGCGGCACGTTCTACGAGCAGTACTTC. This gives the protein CASSFSGTSGTFYEQYF.

This chain connects TRBV5-4 to TRBJ1-5; D is undetermined. CDR3 length: 13 amino acids. The germline CDR1 and CDR2 sequences are SGHNT and YYREEE (reference sequence). V was shortened by 4 bases and J by 8 bases, with 13 bases between the two germline ends. CDR3 sequence (DNA): TGTGCCAGCAGCCTGGAAAGCTCGGAGCCCCAGCATTTT. Translating gives CASSLESSEPQHF.